This T cell receptor (beta chain) was sequenced during a study of OX40 agonist ivuxolimab in advanced cancers. As for the study in general: One patient with hepatocellular carcinoma and two with cutaneous melanoma, three in all, had partial responses. Findings and caveats of the study: Dose levels from 0.1 to 3.0 mg/kg saw CD4+ and CD8+ blood T cells expand clonally by week 6. More expanded clones were seen, on average, in CD8+ T cells than in CD4+.

The repertoire was sequenced with immunoSEQ multiplex PCR; TCRdb's copy has only in-frame clones and lacks some. The repertoire has over 50,000 clones, roughly 85% of them found once; the top ten carry 3.5% to 4%. Remarks on this clone: The target antigen is unknown.

Trimming pared 2 bases from V and 2 bases from J, leaving 8 bases between. This CDR3 is built from 14 residues. Looked up from germline, CDR1 is MNHNS and CDR2 is SASEGT. This sequence was found in an adult with an advanced solid tumor such as melanoma, head and neck, liver or kidney cancer. The material sequenced was CD4+ or CD8+ T cells sorted from blood, taken in a trial of the OX40 agonist ivuxolimab. The V and J genes are TRBV6-1 and TRBJ2-3; D is unresolved. CDR3 protein: CASSEYLYTDTQYF. CDR3 nucleotides: TGTGCCAGCAGTGAATACTTATACACAGATACGCAGTATTTT.